This T cell receptor beta chain came from a study of blood T cell repertoires in COVID-19. Assay: immunoSEQ multiplex PCR; the TCRdb copy retains only in-frame clones and omits some. The table records 220,000 or so clones, about 88% of them present only once. There are 11 residues in the CDR3. V gave up 6 bases and J gave up 7 bases, with 9 bases separating them. Germline V gene data show CDR1 as DFQATT and CDR2 as SNEGSKA (reference sequence). This clone was found a few times. The sequencing input was peripheral blood. The chain recombines TRBV20-1 with TRBJ2-2; no clear D gene. The sequence was obtained from a woman in her forties or fifties with COVID-19, enrolled during active disease. CDR3 region: CSAEEIGELFF. The CDR3 DNA reads as TGCAGTGCCGAGGAGATCGGGGAGCTGTTTTTT.